What follows are 8 T cell receptor beta chains derived from one specimen sequenced in a study of blood T cell repertoires in COVID-19. Method: immunoSEQ multiplex PCR; TCRdb's copy keeps in-frame clones and lacks some. The sample has about 73,000 clones; over 80% are singletons. The sequencing input was peripheral blood. The receptor source for this set is a woman between 55 and 75 years old with acute or convalescent COVID-19.

This clone was seen only a few times. The chain is built from TRBV7-9 and TRBJ2-5; perhaps TRBD2 as D (6 bases). The CDR3 sequence is 15 residues long. V lost 4 bases, J lost 2 bases, and 14 bases lay in between. In germline, CDR1 is SEHNR, CDR2 FQNEAQ (reference sequence). The CDR3 protein is CASSSGWGTQETQYF. CDR3 sequence (DNA): TGTGCCAGCAGCTCGGGGTGGGGGACTCAAGAGACCCAGTACTTC. Complete variable domain (other parts from reference TRBV7-9 and TRBJ2-5): DTGVSQNPRHKITKRGQNVTFRCDPISEHNRLYWYRQTLGQGPEFLTYFQNEAQLEKSRLLSDRFSAERPKGSFSTLEIQRTEQGDSAMYLCASSSGWGTQETQYFGPGTRLLVL.

The V gene is TRBV11-2, the J gene TRBJ1-6; D ambiguous. The CDR3 has 14 residues. Germline CDR1 SGHAT, CDR2 FQNNGV. The V end lost 7 bases, the J end lost 0 bases, and 7 bases lay between the germline ends. CDR3 coding DNA: TGTGCCAGCAAGGAGAGCTCCTATAATTCACCCCTCCACTTT. It encodes CASKESSYNSPLHF.

This chain links TRBV6-5 with TRBJ1-5, with D maybe TRBD1 (5 bases). This CDR3 contains 15 residues. V lost 6 bases and J 6 bases, leaving 18 bases between the germline ends. Germline values: CDR1 MNHEY, CDR2 SVGAGI. CDR3 nucleotide sequence: TGTGCCAGCAGGGAGCTAGACAGTTCAGGTCAGCCCCAGCATTTT. The encoded protein is CASRELDSSGQPQHF.

The chain combines TRBV2 with TRBJ1-2; D gene ambiguous. Looked up from germline, CDR1 is SNHLY and CDR2 is FYNNEI. CDR3 length equals 16 residues. V was clipped by 3 bases and J by 3 bases, with 17 bases between them. The CDR3 bases are TGTGCCAGCAGTGAGAACGGACTCCGAACCCACTATGGCTACACCTTC. Residues: CASSENGLRTHYGYTF.

The rearrangement joins TRBV5-1 to TRBJ1-1; 9 bases agree with TRBD1. Trimming took 6 bases from V and 1 from J; bases not matched to a gene: 13. This CDR3 contains 17 residues. Germline loops: CDR1 SGHRS, CDR2 YFSETQ. This CDR3 is CASKGQGRVGENTEAFF. In DNA form, the CDR3 reads TGCGCCAGCAAAGGACAGGGGAGGGTCGGGGAGAACACTGAAGCTTTCTTT.

V is TRBV19 and J is TRBJ1-2; D gene uncertain. Germline V lookup: CDR1 LNHDA, CDR2 SQIVND (reference sequence). The CDR3 spans 12 residues. The V gene lost 7 bases and the J gene lost 2 bases, with 8 bases spanning the gap. CDR3 protein: CASNKENYGYTF. The CDR3 coding sequence is TGTGCCAGTAACAAGGAGAACTATGGCTACACCTTC.

The chain links TRBV19 to TRBJ2-1; no clear D. This CDR3 contains 17 residues. V lost 3 bases and J lost 0, with 15 bases in between. Per germline, CDR1 LNHDA and CDR2 SQIVND (reference sequence). In nucleotides, the CDR3 is TGTGCCAGTAGTATGACTCAGATCCTCTTCTCCTACAATGAGCAGTTCTTC. Its translation is CASSMTQILFSYNEQFF.

The chain has TRBV2 and TRBJ2-3; 9 nucleotides line up with TRBD2. With V trimmed by 6 bases and J by 6 bases, 10 bases remained unmatched. Germline CDR1 reads SNHLY; CDR2 reads FYNNEI. The CDR3 spans 15 residues. In DNA form, the CDR3 reads TGTGCCAGCAGCGCAACTCGGACTAGCGTGGATACGCAGTATTTT. Its translation: CASSATRTSVDTQYF.